The sequence of this TCR beta chain was determined in a study of T cell responses to AZD1222 COVID-19 vaccine. The V gene's germline CDR1 is SGHRS and CDR2 YFSETQ. The CDR3 loop spans 15 amino acids. Trimming pared 2 bases from V and 4 bases from J, leaving 16 bases between. The repertoire was sequenced with immunoSEQ multiplex PCR; TCRdb's copy has only in-frame clones and lacks some. The sample lists about 86,000 clones; almost 90% were seen once. Both about-4-week and about-12-week second-dose recipients were combined. Broader study findings: White British ancestry dominated among donors, who included more females, and clonal diversity was possibly underestimated. Researchers took repertoire samples only after the peak T cell response had come.

For this clone: Antigen: not known.

The rearrangement joins TRBV5-1 to TRBJ2-7; D is perhaps TRBD1 (6 bases). The input for sequencing was peripheral blood, taken 28 days after the second AZD1222 dose. The receptor was derived from an adult who received the AZD1222 COVID-19 vaccine. Here the CDR3 DNA reads TGCGCCAGCAGCTTATCAGGAGCAAGGGGGTACGAGCAGTACTTC. Translated: CASSLSGARGYEQYF.